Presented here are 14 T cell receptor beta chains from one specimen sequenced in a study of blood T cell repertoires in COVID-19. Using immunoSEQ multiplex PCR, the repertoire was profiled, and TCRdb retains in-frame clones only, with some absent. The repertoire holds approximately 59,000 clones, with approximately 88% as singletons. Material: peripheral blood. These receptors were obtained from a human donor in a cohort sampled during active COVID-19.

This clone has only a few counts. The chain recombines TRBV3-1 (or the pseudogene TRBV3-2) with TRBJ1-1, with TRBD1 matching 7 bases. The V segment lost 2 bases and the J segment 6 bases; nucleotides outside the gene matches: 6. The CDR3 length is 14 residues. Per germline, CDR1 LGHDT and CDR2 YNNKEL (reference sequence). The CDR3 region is CASSQRQGVAEAFF. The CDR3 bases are TGTGCCAGCAGCCAACGACAGGGAGTTGCTGAAGCTTTCTTT.

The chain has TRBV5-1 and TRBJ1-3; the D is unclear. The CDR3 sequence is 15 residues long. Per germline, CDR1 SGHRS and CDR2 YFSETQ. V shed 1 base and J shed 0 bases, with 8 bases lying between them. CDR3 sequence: CASSLSGNSGNTIYF. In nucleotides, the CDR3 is TGCGCCAGCAGCTTGAGTGGCAACTCTGGAAACACCATATATTTT.

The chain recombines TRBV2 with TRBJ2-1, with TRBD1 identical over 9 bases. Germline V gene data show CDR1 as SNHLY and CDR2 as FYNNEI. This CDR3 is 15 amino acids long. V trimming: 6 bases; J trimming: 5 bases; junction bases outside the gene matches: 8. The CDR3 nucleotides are TGTGCCAGCAGACCCGGGACAGGGCCCAACAATGAGCAGTTCTTC. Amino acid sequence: CASRPGTGPNNEQFF. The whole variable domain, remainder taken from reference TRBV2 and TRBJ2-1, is EPEVTQTPSHQVTQMGQEVILRCVPISNHLYFYWYRQILGQKVEFLVSFYNNEISEKSEIFDDQFSVERPDGSNFTLKIRSTKLEDSAMYFCASRPGTGPNNEQFFGPGTRLTVL.

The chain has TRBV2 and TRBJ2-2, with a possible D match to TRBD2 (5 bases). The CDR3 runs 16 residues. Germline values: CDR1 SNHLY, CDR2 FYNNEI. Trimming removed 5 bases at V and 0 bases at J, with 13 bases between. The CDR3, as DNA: TGTGCCAGCAGTCAACTAGGAATCGCGAACACCGGGGAGCTGTTTTTT. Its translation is CASSQLGIANTGELFF.

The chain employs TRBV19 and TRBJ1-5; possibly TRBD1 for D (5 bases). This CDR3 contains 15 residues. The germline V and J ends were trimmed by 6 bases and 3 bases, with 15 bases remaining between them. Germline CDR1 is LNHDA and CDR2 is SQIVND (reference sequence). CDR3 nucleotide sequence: TGTGCCAGTAGCGCCCTCGGACACCTCAATCAGCCCCAGCATTTT. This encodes CASSALGHLNQPQHF.

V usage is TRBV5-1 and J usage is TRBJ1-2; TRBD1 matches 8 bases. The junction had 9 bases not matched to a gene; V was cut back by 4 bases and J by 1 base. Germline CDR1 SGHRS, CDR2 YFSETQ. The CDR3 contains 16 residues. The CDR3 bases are TGCGCCAGCAGCATTTCCGGGACAGGAATTAACTATGGCTACACCTTC. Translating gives CASSISGTGINYGYTF.

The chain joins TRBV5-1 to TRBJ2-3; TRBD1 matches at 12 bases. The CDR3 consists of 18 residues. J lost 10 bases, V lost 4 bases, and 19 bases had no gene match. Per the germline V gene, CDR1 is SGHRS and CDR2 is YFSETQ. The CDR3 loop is CASSLAPGTGGRLGPQYF. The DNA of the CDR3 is TGCGCCAGCAGCCTAGCGCCGGGGACAGGGGGCAGGTTAGGTCCGCAGTATTTT.

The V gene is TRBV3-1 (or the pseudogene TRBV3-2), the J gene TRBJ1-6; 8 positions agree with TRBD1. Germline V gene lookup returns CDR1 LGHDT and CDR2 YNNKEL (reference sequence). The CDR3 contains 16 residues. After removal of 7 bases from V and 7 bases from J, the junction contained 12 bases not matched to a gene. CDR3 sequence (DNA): TGTGCCAGCATACCGGACAGGGAGATTTTAAATTCACCCCTCCACTTT. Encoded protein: CASIPDREILNSPLHF.

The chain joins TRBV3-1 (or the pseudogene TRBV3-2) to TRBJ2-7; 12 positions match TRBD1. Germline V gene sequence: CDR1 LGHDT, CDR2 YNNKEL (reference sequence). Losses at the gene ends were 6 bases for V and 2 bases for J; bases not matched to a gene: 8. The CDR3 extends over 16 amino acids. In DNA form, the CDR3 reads TGTGCCAGCAGTCACTCGGGACAGGGGGCTGCCTACGAGCAGTACTTC. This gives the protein CASSHSGQGAAYEQYF.

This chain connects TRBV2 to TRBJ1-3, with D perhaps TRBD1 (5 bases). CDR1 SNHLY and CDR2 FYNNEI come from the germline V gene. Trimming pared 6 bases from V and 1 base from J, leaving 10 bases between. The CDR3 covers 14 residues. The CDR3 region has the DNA TGTGCCAGCAGAGCGACAGTTTCTGGAAACACCATATATTTT. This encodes CASRATVSGNTIYF. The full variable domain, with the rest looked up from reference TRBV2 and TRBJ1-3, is EPEVTQTPSHQVTQMGQEVILRCVPISNHLYFYWYRQILGQKVEFLVSFYNNEISEKSEIFDDQFSVERPDGSNFTLKIRSTKLEDSAMYFCASRATVSGNTIYFGEGSWLTVV.

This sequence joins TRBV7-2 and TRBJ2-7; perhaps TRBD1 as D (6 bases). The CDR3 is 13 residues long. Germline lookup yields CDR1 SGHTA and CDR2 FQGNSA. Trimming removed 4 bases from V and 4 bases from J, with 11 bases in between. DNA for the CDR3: TGTGCCAGCAGCTCCTCGCAGGGGTACGAGCAGTACTTC. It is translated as CASSSSQGYEQYF.

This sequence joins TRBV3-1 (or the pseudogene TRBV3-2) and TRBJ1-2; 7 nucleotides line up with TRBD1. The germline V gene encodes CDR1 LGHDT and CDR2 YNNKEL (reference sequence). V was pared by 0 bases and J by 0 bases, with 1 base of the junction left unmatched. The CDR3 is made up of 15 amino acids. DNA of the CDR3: TGTGCCAGCAGCCAAGAGACAGGGTCTAACTATGGCTACACCTTC. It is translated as CASSQETGSNYGYTF.

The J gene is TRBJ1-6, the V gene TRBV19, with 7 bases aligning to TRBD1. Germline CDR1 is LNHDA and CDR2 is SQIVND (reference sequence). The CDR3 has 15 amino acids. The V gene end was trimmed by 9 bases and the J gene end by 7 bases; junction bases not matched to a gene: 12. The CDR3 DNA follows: TGTGCCAGCTCGACTAGGACAGGCCAGAATTCACCCCTCCACTTT. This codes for CASSTRTGQNSPLHF. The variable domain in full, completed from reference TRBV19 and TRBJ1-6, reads DGGITQSPKYLFRKEGQNVTLSCEQNLNHDAMYWYRQDPGQGLRLIYYSQIVNDFQKGDIAEGYSVSREKKESFPLTVTSAQKNPTAFYLCASSTRTGQNSPLHFGNGTRLTVT.

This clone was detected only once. DNA for the CDR3: TGTGCCAGCAGTCCCGGGACTAGCTTAACCCACGAGCAGTACTTC. It translates to CASSPGTSLTHEQYF. The chain links TRBV6-5 to TRBJ2-7, with 9 bases lining up with TRBD2. From germline, CDR1 is MNHEY and CDR2 SVGAGI. This CDR3 has 15 amino acids. The V and J ends lost 5 bases and 5 bases, in that order; junction bases with no gene match: 10.